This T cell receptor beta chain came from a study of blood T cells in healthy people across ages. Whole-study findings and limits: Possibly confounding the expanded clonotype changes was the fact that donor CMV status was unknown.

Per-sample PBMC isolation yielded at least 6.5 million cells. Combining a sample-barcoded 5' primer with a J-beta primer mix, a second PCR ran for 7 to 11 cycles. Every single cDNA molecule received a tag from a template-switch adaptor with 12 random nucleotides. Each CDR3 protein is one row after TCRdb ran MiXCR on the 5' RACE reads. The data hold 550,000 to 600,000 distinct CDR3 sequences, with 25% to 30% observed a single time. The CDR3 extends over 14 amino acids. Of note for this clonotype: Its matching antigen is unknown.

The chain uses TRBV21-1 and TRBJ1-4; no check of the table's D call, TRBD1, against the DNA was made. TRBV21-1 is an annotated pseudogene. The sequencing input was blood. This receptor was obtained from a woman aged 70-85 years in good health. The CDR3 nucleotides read TGTGCCAGGCCCCCCGGGACAGGGGACGAAAAACTGTTTTTT. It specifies CARPPGTGDEKLFF.